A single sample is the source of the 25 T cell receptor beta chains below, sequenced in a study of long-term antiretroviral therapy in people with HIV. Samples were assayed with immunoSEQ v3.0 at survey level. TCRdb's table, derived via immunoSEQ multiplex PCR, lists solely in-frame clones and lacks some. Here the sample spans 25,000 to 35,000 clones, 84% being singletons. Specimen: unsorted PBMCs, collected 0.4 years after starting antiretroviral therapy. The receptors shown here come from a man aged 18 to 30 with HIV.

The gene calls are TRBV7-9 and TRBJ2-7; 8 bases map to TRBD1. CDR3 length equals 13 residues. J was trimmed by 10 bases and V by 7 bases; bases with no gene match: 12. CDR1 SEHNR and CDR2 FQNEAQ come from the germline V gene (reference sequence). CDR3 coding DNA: TGTGCCAGCACTCCTGGGACAGGACGAAACCAGTACTTC. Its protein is CASTPGTGRNQYF.

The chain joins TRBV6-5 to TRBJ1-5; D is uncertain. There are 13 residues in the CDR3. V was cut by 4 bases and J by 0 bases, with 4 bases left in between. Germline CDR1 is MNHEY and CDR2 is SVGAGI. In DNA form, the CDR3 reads TGTGCCAGCAGTTTTGGTAGCAATCAGCCCCAGCATTTT. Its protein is CASSFGSNQPQHF.

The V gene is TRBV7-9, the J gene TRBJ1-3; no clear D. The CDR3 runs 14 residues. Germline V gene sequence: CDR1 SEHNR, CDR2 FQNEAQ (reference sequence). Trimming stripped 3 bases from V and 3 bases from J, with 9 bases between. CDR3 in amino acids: CASSFPGFGNTIYF. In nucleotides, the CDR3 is TGTGCCAGCAGCTTCCCGGGATTTGGAAACACCATATATTTT.

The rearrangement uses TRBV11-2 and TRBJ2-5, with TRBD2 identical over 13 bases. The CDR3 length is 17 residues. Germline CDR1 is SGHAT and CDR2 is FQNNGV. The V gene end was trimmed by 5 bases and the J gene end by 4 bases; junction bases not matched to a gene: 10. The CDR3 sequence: CASSPMTSGRPGETQYF. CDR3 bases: TGTGCCAGCAGCCCGATGACTAGCGGGAGGCCGGGAGAGACCCAGTACTTC. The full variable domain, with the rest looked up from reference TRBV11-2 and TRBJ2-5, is EAGVAQSPRYKIIEKRQSVAFWCNPISGHATLYWYQQILGQGPKLLIQFQNNGVVDDSQLPKDRFSAERLKGVDSTLKIQPAKLEDSAVYLCASSPMTSGRPGETQYFGPGTRLLVL.

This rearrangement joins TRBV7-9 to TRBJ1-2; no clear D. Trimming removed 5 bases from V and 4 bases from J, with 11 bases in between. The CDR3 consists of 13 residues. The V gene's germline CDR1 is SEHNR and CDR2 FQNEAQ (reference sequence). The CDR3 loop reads CASSAYYGYGYTF. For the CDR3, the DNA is TGTGCCAGCAGCGCCTACTATGGCTATGGCTACACCTTC.

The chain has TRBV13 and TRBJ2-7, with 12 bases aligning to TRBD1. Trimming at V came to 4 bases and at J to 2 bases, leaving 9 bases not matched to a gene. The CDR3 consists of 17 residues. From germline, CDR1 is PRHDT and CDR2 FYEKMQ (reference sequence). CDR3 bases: TGTGCCAGCAGCTCCTACGGGACAGGGGGCGAGGCCTACGAGCAGTACTTC. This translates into CASSSYGTGGEAYEQYF.

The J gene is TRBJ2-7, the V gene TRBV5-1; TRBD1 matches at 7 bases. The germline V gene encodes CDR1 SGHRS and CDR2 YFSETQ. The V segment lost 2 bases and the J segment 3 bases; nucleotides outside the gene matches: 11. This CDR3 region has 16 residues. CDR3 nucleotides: TGCGCCAGCAGCTTAAGCACAGGGGAGCTCCACTACGAGCAGTACTTC. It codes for CASSLSTGELHYEQYF. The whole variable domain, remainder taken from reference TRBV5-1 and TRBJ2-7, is KAGVTQTPRYLIKTRGQQVTLSCSPISGHRSVSWYQQTPGQGLQFLFEYFSETQRNKGNFPGRFSGRQFSNSRSEMNVSTLELGDSALYLCASSLSTGELHYEQYFGPGTRLTVT.

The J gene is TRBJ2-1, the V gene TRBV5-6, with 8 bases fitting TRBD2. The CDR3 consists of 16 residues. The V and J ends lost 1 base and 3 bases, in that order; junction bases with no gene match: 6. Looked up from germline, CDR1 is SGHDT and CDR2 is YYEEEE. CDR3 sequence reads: CASSLRVAGFYNEQFF. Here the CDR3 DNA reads TGTGCCAGCAGCTTGCGGGTAGCGGGATTCTACAATGAGCAGTTCTTC.

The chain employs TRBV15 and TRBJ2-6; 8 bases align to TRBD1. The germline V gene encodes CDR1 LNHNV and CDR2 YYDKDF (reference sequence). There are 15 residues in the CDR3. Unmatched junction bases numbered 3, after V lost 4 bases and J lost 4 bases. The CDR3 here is CATSTGGTGANVLTF. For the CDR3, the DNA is TGTGCCACCAGCACAGGGGGCACCGGGGCCAACGTCCTGACTTTC.

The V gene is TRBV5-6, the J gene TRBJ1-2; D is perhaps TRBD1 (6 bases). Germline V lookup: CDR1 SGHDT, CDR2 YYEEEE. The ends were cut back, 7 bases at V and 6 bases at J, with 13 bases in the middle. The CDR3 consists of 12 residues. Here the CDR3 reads CASLTGYDGYTF. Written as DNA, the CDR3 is TGTGCCAGCCTAACAGGGTACGATGGCTACACCTTC.

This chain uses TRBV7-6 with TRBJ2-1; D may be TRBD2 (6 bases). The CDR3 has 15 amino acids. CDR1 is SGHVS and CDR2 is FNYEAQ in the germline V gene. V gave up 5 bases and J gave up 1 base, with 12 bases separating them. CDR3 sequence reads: CASSPTRLSYNEQFF. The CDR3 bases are TGTGCCAGCAGCCCGACTAGACTTTCCTACAATGAGCAGTTCTTC.

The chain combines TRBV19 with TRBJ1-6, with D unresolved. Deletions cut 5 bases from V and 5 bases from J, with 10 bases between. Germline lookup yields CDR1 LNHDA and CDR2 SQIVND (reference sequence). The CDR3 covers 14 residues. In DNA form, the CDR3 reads TGTGCCAGTAGTTATAACGGGGATAATTCACCCCTCCACTTT. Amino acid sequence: CASSYNGDNSPLHF.

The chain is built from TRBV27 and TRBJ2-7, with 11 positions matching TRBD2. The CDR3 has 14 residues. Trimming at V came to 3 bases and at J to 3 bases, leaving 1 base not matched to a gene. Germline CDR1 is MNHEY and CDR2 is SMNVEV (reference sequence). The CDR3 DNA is TGTGCCAGCAGTTTTGGGACTAGCGGCTACGAGCAGTACTTC. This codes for CASSFGTSGYEQYF.

The CDR3 region is CASRQTSSEQFF. CDR3 sequence (DNA): TGTGCCAGCAGACAGACCTCTAGCGAGCAGTTCTTC. The chain uses TRBV27 and TRBJ2-1, with D perhaps TRBD2 (5 bases). The germline CDR1 and CDR2 sequences are MNHEY and SMNVEV (reference sequence). V was trimmed by 6 bases and J by 10 bases, leaving 13 bases between them. CDR3 length: 12 amino acids.

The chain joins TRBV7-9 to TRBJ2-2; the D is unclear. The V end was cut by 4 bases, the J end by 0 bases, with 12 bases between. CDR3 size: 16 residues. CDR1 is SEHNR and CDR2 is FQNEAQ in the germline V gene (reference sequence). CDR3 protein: CASSYPPVPNTGELFF. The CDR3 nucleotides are TGTGCCAGCAGCTATCCGCCAGTTCCGAACACCGGGGAGCTGTTTTTT. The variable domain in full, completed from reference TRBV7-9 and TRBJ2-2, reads DTGVSQNPRHKITKRGQNVTFRCDPISEHNRLYWYRQTLGQGPEFLTYFQNEAQLEKSRLLSDRFSAERPKGSFSTLEIQRTEQGDSAMYLCASSYPPVPNTGELFFGEGSRLTVL.

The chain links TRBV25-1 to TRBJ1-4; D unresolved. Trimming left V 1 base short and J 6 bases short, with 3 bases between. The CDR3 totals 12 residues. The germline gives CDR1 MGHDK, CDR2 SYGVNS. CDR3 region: CASSEWDEKLFF. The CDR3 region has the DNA TGTGCCAGCAGTGAATGGGATGAAAAACTGTTTTTT.

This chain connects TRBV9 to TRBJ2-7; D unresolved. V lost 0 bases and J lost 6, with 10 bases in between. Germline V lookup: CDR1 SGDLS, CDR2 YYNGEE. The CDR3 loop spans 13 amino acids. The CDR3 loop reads CASSVAGFGEQYF. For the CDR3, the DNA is TGTGCCAGCAGCGTAGCAGGTTTCGGCGAGCAGTACTTC.

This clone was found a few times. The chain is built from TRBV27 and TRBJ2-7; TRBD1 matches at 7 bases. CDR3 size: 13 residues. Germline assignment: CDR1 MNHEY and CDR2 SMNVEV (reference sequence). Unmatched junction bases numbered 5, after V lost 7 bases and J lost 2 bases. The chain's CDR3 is CASTPTGTYEQYF. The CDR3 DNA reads TGTGCCAGCACCCCGACAGGGACCTACGAGCAGTACTTC.

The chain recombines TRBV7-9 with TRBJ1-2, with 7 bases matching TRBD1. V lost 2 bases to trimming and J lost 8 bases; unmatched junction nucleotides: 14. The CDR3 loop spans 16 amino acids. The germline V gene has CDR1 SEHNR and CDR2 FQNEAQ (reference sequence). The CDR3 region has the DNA TGTGCCAGCAGCTTAAGCTGGGACAGATCTTTCGGCGGCTACACCTTC. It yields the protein CASSLSWDRSFGGYTF.

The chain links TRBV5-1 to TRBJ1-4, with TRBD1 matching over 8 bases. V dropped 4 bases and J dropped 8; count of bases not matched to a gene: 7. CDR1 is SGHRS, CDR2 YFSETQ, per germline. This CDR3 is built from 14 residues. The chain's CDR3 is CASSPGQGGEKLFF. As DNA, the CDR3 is TGCGCCAGCAGCCCCGGACAGGGTGGGGAAAAACTGTTTTTT.

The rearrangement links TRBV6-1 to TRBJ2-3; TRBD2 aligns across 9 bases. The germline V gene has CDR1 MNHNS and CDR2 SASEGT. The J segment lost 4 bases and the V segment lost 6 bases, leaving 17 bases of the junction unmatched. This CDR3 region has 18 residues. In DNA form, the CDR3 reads TGTGCCAGCAGCGAATTAGGCGGGGGGGCCCGGGGGGCAGATACGCAGTATTTT. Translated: CASSELGGGARGADTQYF.

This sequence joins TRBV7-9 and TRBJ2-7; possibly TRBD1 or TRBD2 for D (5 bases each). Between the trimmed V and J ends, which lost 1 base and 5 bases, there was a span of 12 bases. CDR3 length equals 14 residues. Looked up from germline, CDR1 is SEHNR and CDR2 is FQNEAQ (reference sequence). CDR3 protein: CASSLGGTADEQYF. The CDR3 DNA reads TGTGCCAGCAGCTTAGGAGGGACCGCGGACGAGCAGTACTTC. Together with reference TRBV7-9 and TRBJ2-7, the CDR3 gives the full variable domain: DTGVSQNPRHKITKRGQNVTFRCDPISEHNRLYWYRQTLGQGPEFLTYFQNEAQLEKSRLLSDRFSAERPKGSFSTLEIQRTEQGDSAMYLCASSLGGTADEQYFGPGTRLTVT.

CDR3 in DNA: TGCGCCAGCAGCTTGGCCGAGGGGAGGGTCGCCCAAGAGACCCAGTACTTC. Its protein is CASSLAEGRVAQETQYF. The chain couples TRBV5-1 to TRBJ2-5; 7 positions match TRBD2. The germline CDR1 and CDR2 sequences are SGHRS and YFSETQ. V was pared by 0 bases and J by 1 base, with 9 bases of the junction left unmatched. CDR3 size: 17 residues.

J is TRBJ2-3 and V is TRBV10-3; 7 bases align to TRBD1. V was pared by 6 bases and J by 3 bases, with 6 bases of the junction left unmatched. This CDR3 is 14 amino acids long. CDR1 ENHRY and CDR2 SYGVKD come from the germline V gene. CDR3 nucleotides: TGTGCCATCAGACCCGGGACAGATACAGATACGCAGTATTTT. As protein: CAIRPGTDTDTQYF.

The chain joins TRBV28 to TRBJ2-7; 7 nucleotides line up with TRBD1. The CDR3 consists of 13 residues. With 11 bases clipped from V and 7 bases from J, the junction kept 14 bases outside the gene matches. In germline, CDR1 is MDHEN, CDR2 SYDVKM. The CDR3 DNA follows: TGTGCCGGAGAGAGACGACAGGGAACAGAGCAGTACTTC. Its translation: CAGERRQGTEQYF.